This T cell receptor beta chain emerged from a study of T-cell reconstitution after alpha-beta-depleted transplantation in children. Study-level points and caveats: After transplant, at about two months, alpha-beta T cells were reportedly derived from several hundred expanded graft clones. Surviving recipient T cells and thymic progenitors produced the high day-60 TCRbeta diversity seen in some patients. Fresh T-cell production supplied most of the T-cell counts and diversity seen one year after transplant.

Unique molecular identifiers tagged the TCRbeta library. Using its own MiXCR run on the PCR reads, TCRdb lists one record per CDR3 protein. The sample includes 500,000 to 750,000 distinct CDR3 sequences, over 20% of them seen just once. Turning to this clonotype: Its antigen remains unidentified.

The ends were cut back, 5 bases at V and 1 base at J, with 15 bases in the middle. Germline V gene lookup returns CDR1 MDHEN and CDR2 SYDVKM. This CDR3 is 15 amino acids long. The material sequenced was PBMCs, taken before TCRalphabeta/CD19-depleted stem cell transplant. The rearrangement links TRBV28 to TRBJ2-7, with TRBD1 as a possible D gene (5 bases). This clonotype originated in a boy under three years old with Wiskott-Aldrich syndrome, due to receive a stem cell transplant. The CDR3 sequence: CASSATVTGSYEQYF. CDR3 sequence (DNA): TGTGCCAGCAGTGCGACAGTTACGGGTTCCTACGAGCAGTACTTC.